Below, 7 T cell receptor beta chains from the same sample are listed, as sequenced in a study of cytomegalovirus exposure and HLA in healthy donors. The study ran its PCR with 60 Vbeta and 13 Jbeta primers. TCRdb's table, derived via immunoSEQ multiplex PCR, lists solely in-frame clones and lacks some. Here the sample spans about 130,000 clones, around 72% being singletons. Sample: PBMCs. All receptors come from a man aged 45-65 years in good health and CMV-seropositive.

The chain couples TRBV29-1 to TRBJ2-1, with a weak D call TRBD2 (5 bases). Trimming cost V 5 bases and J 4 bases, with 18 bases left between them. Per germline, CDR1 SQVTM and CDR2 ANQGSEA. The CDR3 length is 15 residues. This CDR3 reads CSVPSSGYSYNEQFF. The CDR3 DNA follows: TGCAGCGTTCCCAGTTCGGGGTATTCTTACAATGAGCAGTTCTTC.

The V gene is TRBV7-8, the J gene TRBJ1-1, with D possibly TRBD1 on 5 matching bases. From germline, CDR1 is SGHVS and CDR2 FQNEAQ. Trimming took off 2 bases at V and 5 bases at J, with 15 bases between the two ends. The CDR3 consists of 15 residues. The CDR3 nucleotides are TGTGCCAGCAGCTTAACCGCCAGGGCGGTTACTGAAGCTTTCTTT. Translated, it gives CASSLTARAVTEAFF.

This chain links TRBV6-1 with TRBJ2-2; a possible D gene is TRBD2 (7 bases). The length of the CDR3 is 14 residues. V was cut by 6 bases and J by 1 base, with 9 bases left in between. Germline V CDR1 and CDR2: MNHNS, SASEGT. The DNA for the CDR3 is TGTGCCAGCAGAAGGGGGGGGAACACCGGGGAGCTGTTTTTT. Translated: CASRRGGNTGELFF.

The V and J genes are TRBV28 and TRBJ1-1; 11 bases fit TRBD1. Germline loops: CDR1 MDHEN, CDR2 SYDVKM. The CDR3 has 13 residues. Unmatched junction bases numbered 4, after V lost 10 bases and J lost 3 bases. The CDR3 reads CATWDRGYTEAFF. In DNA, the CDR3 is TGTGCCACCTGGGACAGGGGGTACACTGAAGCTTTCTTT.

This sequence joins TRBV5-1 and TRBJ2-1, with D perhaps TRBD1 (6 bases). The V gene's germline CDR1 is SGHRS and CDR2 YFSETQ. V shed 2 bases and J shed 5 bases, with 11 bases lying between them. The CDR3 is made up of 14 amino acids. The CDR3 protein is CASSFRGSDNEQFF. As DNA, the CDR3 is TGCGCCAGCAGCTTCAGGGGCTCGGACAATGAGCAGTTCTTC. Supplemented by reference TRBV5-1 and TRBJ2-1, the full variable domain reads KAGVTQTPRYLIKTRGQQVTLSCSPISGHRSVSWYQQTPGQGLQFLFEYFSETQRNKGNFPGRFSGRQFSNSRSEMNVSTLELGDSALYLCASSFRGSDNEQFFGPGTRLTVL.

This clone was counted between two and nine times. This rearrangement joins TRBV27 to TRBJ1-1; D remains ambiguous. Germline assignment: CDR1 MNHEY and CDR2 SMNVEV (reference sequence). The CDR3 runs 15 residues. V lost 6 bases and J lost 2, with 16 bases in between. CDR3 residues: CASRPPWSVNTEAFF. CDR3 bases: TGTGCCAGCAGGCCCCCTTGGTCAGTTAACACTGAAGCTTTCTTT.

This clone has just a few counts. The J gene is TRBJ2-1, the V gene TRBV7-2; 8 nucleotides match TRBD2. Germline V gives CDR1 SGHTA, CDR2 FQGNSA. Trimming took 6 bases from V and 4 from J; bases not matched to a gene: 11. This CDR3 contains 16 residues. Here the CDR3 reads CASRSGGRAAYNEQFF. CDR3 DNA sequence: TGTGCCAGCAGATCGGGAGGGAGGGCCGCATACAATGAGCAGTTCTTC.